These 10 T cell receptor beta chains were all obtained from the same sample, sequenced in a study of PD-1 blockade in mismatch repair-deficient tumors. Repertoires were generated with immunoSEQ multiplex PCR, while TCRdb's copy carries only in-frame clones and drops some. The sample yields roughly 13,000 clones, around 86% seen once. As for time point: identical roughly 10-day culture without peptide (control). No antigen has been identified for these receptors. Material: cells cultured in vitro, obtained from a patient treated with pembrolizumab. Source of these receptors: an adult with mismatch repair-deficient cancer.

The V and J genes are TRBV30 and TRBJ2-7, with 12 bases matching TRBD2. After removal of 3 bases from V and 1 base from J, the junction contained 13 bases not matched to a gene. Germline V CDR1 and CDR2: GTSNPN, SVGIG (reference sequence). CDR3 length equals 18 residues. CDR3: CAWRVRPGLAGRSYEQYF. Written as DNA, the CDR3 is TGTGCCTGGAGGGTCCGTCCGGGACTAGCGGGTCGGTCCTACGAGCAGTACTTC.

CDR3 amino acids: CASSYSTGGLSGYTF. The CDR3, as DNA: TGTGCCAGCAGTTACTCGACAGGGGGTTTAAGTGGCTACACCTTC. This chain links TRBV6-5 with TRBJ1-2, with 9 bases that match TRBD1. Losses at the gene ends were 0 bases for V and 7 bases for J; bases not matched to a gene: 6. The CDR3 totals 15 residues. CDR1 is MNHEY, CDR2 SVGAGI, per germline.

The chain is built from TRBV5-1 and TRBJ1-2; 7 bases fit TRBD1. Per germline, CDR1 SGHRS and CDR2 YFSETQ. The CDR3 spans 16 residues. J gave up 1 base and V 3 bases, and 9 bases lay outside the gene matches. The DNA for the CDR3 is TGCGCCAGCAGCTGGGACCCCGGGACAGTTAACTATGGCTACACCTTC. It yields the protein CASSWDPGTVNYGYTF.

This clone appeared a few times. CDR3 DNA sequence: TGTGCCAGCAGTTTGACTTGGGATGAGCAGTTCTTC. This sequence encodes CASSLTWDEQFF. The genes are TRBV6-1 and TRBJ2-1; D ambiguous. V was pared by 5 bases and J by 8 bases, with 10 bases between. The CDR3 length is 12 residues. Germline V gene data show CDR1 as MNHNS and CDR2 as SASEGT.

CDR3 nucleotides: TGTGCCAGCAGCAAAAAGACTAGCGGGAACGAGCAGTACTTC. Amino acids: CASSKKTSGNEQYF. This sequence joins TRBV7-2 and TRBJ2-7, with 11 bases lining up with TRBD2. The ends lost 5 bases at V and 5 bases at J; junction bases unmatched: 5. There are 14 residues in the CDR3. Germline V gene sequence: CDR1 SGHTA, CDR2 FQGNSA.

The chain couples TRBV28 to TRBJ2-2; 9 positions match TRBD2. This CDR3 is built from 16 residues. The trim removed 3 bases at V and 5 bases at J, leaving 7 bases unmatched. Germline V lookup: CDR1 MDHEN, CDR2 SYDVKM. The CDR3 nucleotides are TGTGCCAGCAGTTTGATAGCGGGAGCAGTGACCGGGGAGCTGTTTTTT. It specifies CASSLIAGAVTGELFF.

The chain uses TRBV7-8 and TRBJ1-2; 7 positions agree with TRBD1. CDR3 length equals 16 residues. The V gene end was trimmed by 5 bases and the J gene end by 8 bases; junction bases not matched to a gene: 17. Germline V gives CDR1 SGHVS, CDR2 FQNEAQ. In DNA, the CDR3 is TGTGCCAGCAGCCCCGACAGGGACACCCGGCTGGGAGGCTACACCTTC. Protein product: CASSPDRDTRLGGYTF.

The chain uses TRBV19 and TRBJ1-2; a weak D match, TRBD1 (6 bases). Germline lookup yields CDR1 LNHDA and CDR2 SQIVND (reference sequence). The V end was cut by 7 bases, the J end by 4 bases, with 16 bases between. This CDR3 has 14 residues. CDR3 loop: CASTSPRTVYGYTF. CDR3 in DNA: TGTGCCAGTACGTCGCCCAGGACAGTCTATGGCTACACCTTC. Full variable domain (rest looked up from reference TRBV19 and TRBJ1-2): DGGITQSPKYLFRKEGQNVTLSCEQNLNHDAMYWYRQDPGQGLRLIYYSQIVNDFQKGDIAEGYSVSREKKESFPLTVTSAQKNPTAFYLCASTSPRTVYGYTFGSGTRLTVV.

The V call is TRBV14, the J call TRBJ1-3; D is uncertain. Per the germline V gene, CDR1 is SGHDN and CDR2 is FVKESK. CDR3 length: 15 residues. Trimming stripped 6 bases from V and 8 bases from J, with 20 bases between. CDR3: CASSQLSPRIDTIYF. CDR3 nucleotide sequence: TGTGCCAGCAGTCAACTAAGTCCTCGGATTGACACCATATATTTT.

The gene calls are TRBV30 and TRBJ2-1; D gene unclear. This CDR3 comprises 14 residues. The V end lost 7 bases, the J end lost 0 bases, and 13 bases lay between the germline ends. Germline CDR1 reads GTSNPN; CDR2 reads SVGIG (reference sequence). In DNA form, the CDR3 reads TGTGCCTCGGACGGTATCAGCTCCTACAATGAGCAGTTCTTC. As protein: CASDGISSYNEQFF.